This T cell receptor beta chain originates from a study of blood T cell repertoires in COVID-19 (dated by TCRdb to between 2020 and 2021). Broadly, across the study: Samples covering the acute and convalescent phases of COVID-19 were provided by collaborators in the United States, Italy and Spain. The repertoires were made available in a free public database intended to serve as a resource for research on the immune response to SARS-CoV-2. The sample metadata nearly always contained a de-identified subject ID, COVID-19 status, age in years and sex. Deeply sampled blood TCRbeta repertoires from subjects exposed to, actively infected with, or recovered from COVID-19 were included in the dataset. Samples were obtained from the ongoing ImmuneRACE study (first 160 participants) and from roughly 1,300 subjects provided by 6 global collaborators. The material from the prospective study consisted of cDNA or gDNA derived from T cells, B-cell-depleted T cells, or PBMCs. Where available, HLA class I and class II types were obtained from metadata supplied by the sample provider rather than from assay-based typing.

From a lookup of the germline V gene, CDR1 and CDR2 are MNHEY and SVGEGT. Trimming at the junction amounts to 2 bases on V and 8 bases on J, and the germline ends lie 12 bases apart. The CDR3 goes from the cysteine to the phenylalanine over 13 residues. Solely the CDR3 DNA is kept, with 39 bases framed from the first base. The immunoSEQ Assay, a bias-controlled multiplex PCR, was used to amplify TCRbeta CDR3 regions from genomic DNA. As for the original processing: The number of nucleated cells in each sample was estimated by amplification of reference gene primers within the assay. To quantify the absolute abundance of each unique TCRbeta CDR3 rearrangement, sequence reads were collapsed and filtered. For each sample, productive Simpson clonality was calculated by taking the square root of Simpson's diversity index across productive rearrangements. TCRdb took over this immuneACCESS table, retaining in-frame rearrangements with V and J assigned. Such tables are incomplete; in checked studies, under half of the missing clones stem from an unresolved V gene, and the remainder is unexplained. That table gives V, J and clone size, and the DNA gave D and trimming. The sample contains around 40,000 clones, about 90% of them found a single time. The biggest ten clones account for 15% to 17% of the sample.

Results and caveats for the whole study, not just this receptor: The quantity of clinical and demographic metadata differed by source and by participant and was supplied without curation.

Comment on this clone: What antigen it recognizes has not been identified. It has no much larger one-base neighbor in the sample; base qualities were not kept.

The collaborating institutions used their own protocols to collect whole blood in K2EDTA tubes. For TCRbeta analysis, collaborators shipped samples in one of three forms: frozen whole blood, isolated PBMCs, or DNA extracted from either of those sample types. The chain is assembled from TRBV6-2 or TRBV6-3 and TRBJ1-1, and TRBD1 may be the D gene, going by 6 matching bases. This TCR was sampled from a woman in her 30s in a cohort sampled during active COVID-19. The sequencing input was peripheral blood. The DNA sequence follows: TGTGCCAGCAGTTACCGGGACAAGGGGGAAGCTTTCTTT. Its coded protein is CASSYRDKGEAFF.